This TCR beta chain is from a study of shared clonotypes between healthy human individuals. J lost 4 bases, V lost 2 bases, and 6 bases had no gene match. Germline V gene data show CDR1 as MGHDK and CDR2 as SYGVNS. CDR3 length: 15 residues. Assay used: immunoSEQ multiplex PCR; TCRdb lists only in-frame clones, some missing. The data contain around 1.4 million clones, around 98.5% of them singletons. The chain is built from TRBV25-1 and TRBJ2-5; TRBD1 agrees at 8 bases. The specimen sequenced was naive CD4+ T cells sorted from blood. Subset: CD45RA+ positively selected. The source is a man in his thirties or forties in good health. The CDR3 protein is CASSETGQGGETQYF. The CDR3 DNA follows: TGTGCCAGCAGTGAAACTGGACAGGGCGGAGAGACCCAGTACTTC. The variable domain in full, completed from reference TRBV25-1 and TRBJ2-5, reads EADIYQTPRYLVIGTGKKITLECSQTMGHDKMYWYQQDPGMELHLIHYSYGVNSTEKGDLSSESTVSRIRTEHFPLTLESARPSHTSQYLCASSETGQGGETQYFGPGTRLLVL.